Presented here are 3 T cell receptor beta chains from one specimen sequenced in a study of TIL therapy for anti-PD-1-resistant metastatic lung cancer. The immunoSEQ assay was v3. Data came from immunoSEQ multiplex PCR; TCRdb stores just in-frame clones and leaves some out. The sample holds 55,000 to 60,000 clones, about 70% seen once. The time point is: pre-treatment sample, taken before nivolumab and TIL therapy. Sequenced material: blood, taken at baseline. The receptors derive from a person aged 25 to 85 with non-small cell lung cancer.

The V call is TRBV5-6, the J call TRBJ2-3; TRBD1 agrees at 7 bases. This CDR3 comprises 17 residues. Germline CDR1 reads SGHDT; CDR2 reads YYEEEE. The ends lost 3 bases at V and 1 base at J; junction bases unmatched: 11. CDR3 nucleotide sequence: TGTGCCAGCAGCTCCCGCGTAGGGGGCTTTGGCACAGATACGCAGTATTTT. Translating it yields CASSSRVGGFGTDTQYF.

The chain joins TRBV27 to TRBJ2-3; D not certain. Germline assignment: CDR1 MNHEY and CDR2 SMNVEV (reference sequence). V dropped 3 bases and J dropped 5 bases, with 6 bases sitting between them. CDR3 length equals 12 residues. The CDR3 region is CASSFWGDTQYF. The CDR3 DNA sequence: TGTGCCAGCAGTTTCTGGGGAGATACGCAGTATTTT.

The CDR3, as DNA: TGCGCCAGCAGCTTGCAAGGGTTGGTGGAGACCCAGTACTTC. Protein: CASSLQGLVETQYF. The chain is built from TRBV5-1 and TRBJ2-5; D is ambiguous. V was pared by 1 base and J by 5 bases, with 12 bases between. The CDR3 has 14 residues. CDR1 is SGHRS, CDR2 YFSETQ, per germline.